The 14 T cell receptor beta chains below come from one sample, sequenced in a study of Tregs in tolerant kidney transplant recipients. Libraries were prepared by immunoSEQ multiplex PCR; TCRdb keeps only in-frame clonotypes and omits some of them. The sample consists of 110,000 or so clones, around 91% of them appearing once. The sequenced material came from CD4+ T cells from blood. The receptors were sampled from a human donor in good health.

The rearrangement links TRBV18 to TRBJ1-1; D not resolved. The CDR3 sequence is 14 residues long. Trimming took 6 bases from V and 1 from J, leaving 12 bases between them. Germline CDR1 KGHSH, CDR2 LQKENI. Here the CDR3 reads CASSNQWGNTEAFF. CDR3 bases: TGTGCCAGCTCCAACCAATGGGGGAACACTGAAGCTTTCTTT.

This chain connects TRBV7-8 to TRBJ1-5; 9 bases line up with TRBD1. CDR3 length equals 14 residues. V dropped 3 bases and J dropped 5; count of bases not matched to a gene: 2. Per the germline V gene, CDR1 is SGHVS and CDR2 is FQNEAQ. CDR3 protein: CASSLDRGHQPQHF. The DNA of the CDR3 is TGTGCCAGCAGCTTGGACAGGGGCCATCAGCCCCAGCATTTT.

CDR3 DNA: TGTGCCAGCAGCTTAAGACCAGGCGGGACACAAGAGACCCAGTACTTC. Translated: CASSLRPGGTQETQYF. The chain is built from TRBV7-3 and TRBJ2-5; D possibly uses TRBD1 or TRBD2 (6 bases each). The CDR3 loop spans 16 amino acids. The germline CDR1 and CDR2 sequences are SGHTA and FQGTGA. V was pared by 1 base and J by 2 bases, with 14 bases between.

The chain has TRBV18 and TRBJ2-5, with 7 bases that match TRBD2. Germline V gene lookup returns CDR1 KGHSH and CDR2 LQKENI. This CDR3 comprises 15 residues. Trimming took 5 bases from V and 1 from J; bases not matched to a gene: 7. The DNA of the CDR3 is TGTGCCAGCTCATCGCGGGGGTTTTTCCAAGAGACCCAGTACTTC. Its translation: CASSSRGFFQETQYF.

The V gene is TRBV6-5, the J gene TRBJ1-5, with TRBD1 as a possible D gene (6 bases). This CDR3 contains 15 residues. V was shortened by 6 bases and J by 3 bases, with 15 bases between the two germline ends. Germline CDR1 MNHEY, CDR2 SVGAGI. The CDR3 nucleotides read TGTGCCAGCAGCCCCCTGGGGGGCCTCAATCAGCCCCAGCATTTT. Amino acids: CASSPLGGLNQPQHF.

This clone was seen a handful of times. The CDR3 region has the DNA TGTGCCAGCAGCGAAGGGAGGGGAGGGATAAGTAATTCACCCCTCCACTTT. This codes for CASSEGRGGISNSPLHF. This sequence joins TRBV9 and TRBJ1-6; the D gene is possibly TRBD1 (5 bases). Per germline, CDR1 SGDLS and CDR2 YYNGEE. The CDR3 length is 17 residues. V was pared by 3 bases and J by 6 bases, with 19 bases between.

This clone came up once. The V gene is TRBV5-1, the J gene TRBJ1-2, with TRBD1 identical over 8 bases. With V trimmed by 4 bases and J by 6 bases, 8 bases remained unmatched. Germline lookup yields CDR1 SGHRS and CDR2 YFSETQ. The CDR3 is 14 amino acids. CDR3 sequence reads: CASSPGGAGDGYTF. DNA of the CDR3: TGCGCCAGCAGCCCAGGGGGCGCAGGGGATGGCTACACCTTC.

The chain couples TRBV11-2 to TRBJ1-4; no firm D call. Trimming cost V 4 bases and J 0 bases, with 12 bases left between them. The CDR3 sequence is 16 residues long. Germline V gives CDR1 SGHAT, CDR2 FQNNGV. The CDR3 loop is CASSSGGPTTNEKLFF. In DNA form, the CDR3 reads TGTGCCAGCAGCTCTGGAGGACCAACAACTAATGAAAAACTGTTTTTT.

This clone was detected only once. The chain's CDR3 is CASTEVGYTGELFF. The CDR3 region has the DNA TGTGCCAGCACCGAAGTAGGTTATACCGGGGAGCTGTTTTTT. J is TRBJ2-2 and V is TRBV5-6, with D unresolved. Looked up from germline, CDR1 is SGHDT and CDR2 is YYEEEE. V was cut by 6 bases and J by 5 bases, with 14 bases left in between. The CDR3 has 14 amino acids.

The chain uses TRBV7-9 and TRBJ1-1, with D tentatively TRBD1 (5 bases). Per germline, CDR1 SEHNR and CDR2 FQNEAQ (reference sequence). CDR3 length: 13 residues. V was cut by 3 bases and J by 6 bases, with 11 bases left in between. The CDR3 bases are TGTGCCAGCAGCTTGCGGGACGAATCTGAAGCTTTCTTT. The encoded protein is CASSLRDESEAFF.

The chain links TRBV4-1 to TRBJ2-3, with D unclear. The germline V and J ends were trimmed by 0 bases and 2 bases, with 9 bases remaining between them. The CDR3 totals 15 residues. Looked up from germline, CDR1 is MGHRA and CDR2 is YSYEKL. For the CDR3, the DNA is TGCGCCAGCAGCCAAGAGCGACTCCACACAGATACGCAGTATTTT. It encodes CASSQERLHTDTQYF.

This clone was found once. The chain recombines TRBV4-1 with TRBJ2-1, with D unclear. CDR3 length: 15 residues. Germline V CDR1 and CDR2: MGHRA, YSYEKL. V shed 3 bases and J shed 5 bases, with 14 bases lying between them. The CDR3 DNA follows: TGCGCCAGCAGCCAGCCCCTGGGCAGACACAATGAGCAGTTCTTC. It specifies CASSQPLGRHNEQFF.

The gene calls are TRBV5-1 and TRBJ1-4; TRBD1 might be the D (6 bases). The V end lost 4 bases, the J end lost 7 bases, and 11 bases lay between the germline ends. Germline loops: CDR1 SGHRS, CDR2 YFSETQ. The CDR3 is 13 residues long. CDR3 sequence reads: CASSTGTTEKLFF. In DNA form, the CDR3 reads TGCGCCAGCAGCACGGGGACAACTGAAAAACTGTTTTTT.

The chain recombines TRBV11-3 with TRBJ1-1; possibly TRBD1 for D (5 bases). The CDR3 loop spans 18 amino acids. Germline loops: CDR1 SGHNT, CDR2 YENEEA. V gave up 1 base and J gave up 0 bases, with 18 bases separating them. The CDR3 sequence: CASSLAGSGSAMNTEAFF. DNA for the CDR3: TGTGCCAGCAGCTTAGCAGGGTCCGGGAGTGCTATGAACACTGAAGCTTTCTTT.